These T cell receptor beta chains were read from a single sample in a study of T cell responses to AZD1222 COVID-19 vaccine. Data came from immunoSEQ multiplex PCR; TCRdb stores just in-frame clones and leaves some out. The profile shows some 150,000 clones, about 89% of them singletons. The specimen comprised peripheral blood, sampled on day 0 of AZD1222 vaccination. The receptors derive from an adult in good health. CDR3s include the opening cysteine and the closing phenylalanine or tryptophan. A D gene is named only where the DNA matches it firmly. Not every row has a clone size; where given, it reads once, few, many or a size class.

cdr3_aa,cdr3_nt,v_call,clone_size,d_call,j_call
CASSSTYRQGSGGYTF,TGTGCCAGCAGCTCCACCTACCGACAGGGTAGTGGCGGCTACACCTTC,TRBV7-9,-,TRBD1,TRBJ1-2
CASRYIAGTTYNEQFF,TGCGCCAGCCGATACATAGCGGGGACGACCTACAATGAGCAGTTCTTC,TRBV5-1,-,TRBD2,TRBJ2-1
CASSQGRPGEQYF,TGTGCCAGCAGCCAGGGACGGCCTGGGGAGCAGTACTTC,TRBV3-1/TRBV3-2,few,-,TRBJ2-7
CASAGTSNTGELFF,TGTGCCAGCGCCGGGACCTCGAACACCGGGGAGCTGTTTTTT,TRBV3-1/TRBV3-2,-,-,TRBJ2-2
CASSPGLAGDEQFF,TGTGCCAGCAGCCCTGGACTAGCGGGGGATGAGCAGTTCTTC,TRBV7-6,-,TRBD2,TRBJ2-1
CASSLDQGRDGYTF,TGTGCCAGCAGCTTAGATCAGGGGAGGGATGGCTACACCTTC,TRBV11-2,once,-,TRBJ1-2
CAGGQGSYEQYF,TGTGCCGGAGGACAGGGCTCCTACGAGCAGTACTTC,TRBV2,few,TRBD1,TRBJ2-7
CASSEALGVVDTQYF,TGTGCCAGCAGTGAAGCTCTGGGAGTGGTCGATACGCAGTATTTT,TRBV6-1,few,-,TRBJ2-3
CASRARANTEAFF,TGTGCCAGCAGGGCCAGGGCTAACACTGAAGCTTTCTTT,TRBV5-4,-,-,TRBJ1-1
CASSLARNTEAFF,TGTGCCAGCAGCTTAGCGCGGAACACTGAAGCTTTCTTT,TRBV7-9,-,-,TRBJ1-1
CASSLLVGGPQLKNSPLHF,TGTGCCAGCAGCTTATTGGTCGGGGGGCCCCAACTAAAGAATTCACCCCTCCACTTT,TRBV11-3,-,-,TRBJ1-6
CASSSAPSSYNEQFF,TGTGCCAGCAGCTCCGCACCGAGCTCCTACAATGAGCAGTTCTTC,TRBV7-3,-,-,TRBJ2-1
CASRDGETEAFF,TGTGCCAGCAGGGATGGGGAGACTGAAGCTTTCTTT,TRBV13,-,-,TRBJ1-1
CASSFVTGGFEAFF,TGCGCCAGCAGCTTCGTCACAGGGGGCTTTGAAGCTTTCTTT,TRBV5-1,once,TRBD1,TRBJ1-1
CASSPAGSSSTDTQYF,TGTGCCAGCAGCCCGGCGGGCAGCTCTAGCACAGATACGCAGTATTTT,TRBV3-1/TRBV3-2,-,-,TRBJ2-3
CASSPLLTRYEQYF,TGCGCCAGCAGCCCTCTCCTTACTCGTTACGAGCAGTACTTC,TRBV5-1,-,-,TRBJ2-7
CASSQVWGGANGYTF,TGTGCCAGCAGCCAAGTGTGGGGGGGCGCGAATGGCTACACCTTC,TRBV3-1/TRBV3-2,-,-,TRBJ1-2
CASSPTGAFGYTF,TGTGCCAGCAGCCCTACAGGGGCTTTCGGCTACACCTTC,TRBV27,-,TRBD1,TRBJ1-2
CASSPRLTGGGNQPQHF,TGTGCCAGTAGTCCCCGTCTGACAGGGGGAGGCAATCAGCCCCAGCATTTT,TRBV19,few,TRBD1,TRBJ1-5
CATSTQGVNEKLFF,TGTGCCACCAGCACACAGGGGGTTAATGAAAAACTGTTTTTT,TRBV15,once,TRBD1,TRBJ1-4
CASSPSGTLNTGELFF,TGTGCCAGCTCGCCCTCCGGGACATTGAACACCGGGGAGCTGTTTTTT,TRBV18,-,-,TRBJ2-2
CASSIGSEQFF,TGTGCCAGTAGTATAGGAAGTGAGCAGTTCTTC,TRBV19,-,-,TRBJ2-1
CASSQAQTLYGYTF,TGCGCCAGCAGCCAAGCGCAGACTCTCTATGGCTACACCTTC,TRBV4-1,-,-,TRBJ1-2
CASSLPGTEAFF,TGTGCCAGCAGCCTTCCAGGCACTGAAGCTTTCTTT,TRBV7-9,-,-,TRBJ1-1
CASMFAYEQYF,TGTGCCAGCATGTTCGCCTACGAGCAGTACTTC,TRBV25-1,-,-,TRBJ2-7
CASSIGGGTGSYEQYF,TGTGCCAGTAGTATAGGAGGTGGGACAGGGTCCTACGAGCAGTACTTC,TRBV19,-,TRBD1,TRBJ2-7
CASSSLAGGDTQYF,TGTGCCAGCAGCTCTCTAGCGGGGGGAGATACGCAGTATTTT,TRBV7-3,once,TRBD2,TRBJ2-3
CASRGDGYTF,TGTGCCAGCAGGGGGGATGGCTACACCTTC,TRBV27,-,-,TRBJ1-2
CASRDLVATEAFF,TGTGCCAGCAGGGACCTGGTTGCCACTGAAGCTTTCTTT,TRBV2,few,-,TRBJ1-1
CASIHRVGITEAFF,TGTGCCAGCATCCACAGGGTGGGGATCACTGAAGCTTTCTTT,TRBV7-9,few,-,TRBJ1-1
CASSPLAEKLFF,TGTGCCAGCAGCCCTCTAGCAGAAAAACTGTTTTTT,TRBV2,-,-,TRBJ1-4
CAWSFGTGLSNQPQHF,TGTGCCTGGAGTTTTGGGACAGGGCTTAGCAATCAGCCCCAGCATTTT,TRBV30,-,TRBD1,TRBJ1-5
CASKSTRPSGSYQETQYF,TGTGCCAGTAAATCGACCCGGCCGAGCGGGTCCTACCAAGAGACCCAGTACTTC,TRBV19,few,-,TRBJ2-5
CASSLGGMNTEAFF,TGTGCCAGCAGCTTGGGGGGAATGAACACTGAAGCTTTCTTT,TRBV5-4,-,-,TRBJ1-1
CASRDRDRGSQPQHF,TGTGCCAGCAGAGACCGGGACAGGGGTTCTCAGCCCCAGCATTTT,TRBV6-5,-,TRBD1,TRBJ1-5
CASSLLGTDTQYF,TGTGCCAGCAGCTTACTCGGGACGGATACGCAGTATTTT,TRBV7-8,-,-,TRBJ2-3
CASSSVHGYTF,TGTGCCAGCAGTTCGGTTCATGGCTACACCTTC,TRBV12-3/TRBV12-4,few,-,TRBJ1-2
CASSLDTWGGNTEAFF,TGTGCCAGCTCACTGGACACTTGGGGAGGTAACACTGAAGCTTTCTTT,TRBV18,-,-,TRBJ1-1
CASSSGPAILTYNEQFF,TGTGCCAGCAGTTCAGGGCCAGCGATTCTTACTTACAATGAGCAGTTCTTC,TRBV27,-,-,TRBJ2-1
CASSYRDPGHDSPLHF,TGTGCCAGCAGTTACCGGGACCCCGGGCATGATTCACCCCTCCACTTT,TRBV6-6,once,-,TRBJ1-6
CASKEKNYGYTF,TGTGCCAGCAAAGAGAAAAACTATGGCTACACCTTC,TRBV28,-,-,TRBJ1-2
CASRLRAGGRETQYF,TGTGCCAGCAGACTCAGAGCGGGAGGTCGGGAGACCCAGTACTTC,TRBV3-1/TRBV3-2,-,TRBD2,TRBJ2-5
CASSLLFRNEQFF,TGTGCCAGCAGTTTATTATTTCGCAATGAGCAGTTCTTC,TRBV28,once,-,TRBJ2-1
CASSIFGGGGQETQYF,TGTGCCAGTAGTATATTTGGCGGGGGTGGTCAAGAGACCCAGTACTTC,TRBV19,-,TRBD2,TRBJ2-5
CASSWGPDQWTQYF,TGTGCCAGCAGCTGGGGACCGGACCAGTGGACCCAGTACTTC,TRBV11-2,-,-,TRBJ2-5
CASSLRDGAYEQYF,TGTGCCAGCAGCCTGCGGGACGGTGCCTACGAGCAGTACTTC,TRBV6-6,-,-,TRBJ2-7
CASSEYMGQGSYEQYF,TGTGCCAGCAGTGAATATATGGGACAGGGGTCCTACGAGCAGTACTTC,TRBV6-1,-,TRBD1,TRBJ2-7